A selection of T cell receptor beta chains follows, all from one sample in a study of T cell responses to AZD1222 COVID-19 vaccine. Here immunoSEQ multiplex PCR was the method, and the copy in TCRdb shows in-frame clones only, minus some. The sample contains about 100,000 clones, 70% to 90% of which appear only once. The source material was peripheral blood, sampled on day 0 of AZD1222 vaccination. The receptors were sampled from an adult in good health. CDR3s include the opening cysteine and the closing phenylalanine or tryptophan. The D gene is left open where the match is weak. Expanded clones are given a class, and other clones once, few, many or no size at all.

>TRBD2|20|NA|TRBJ2-2|TRBV14
CASSQDRRTSGGPNTGELFF
TGTGCCAGCAGCCAAGATCGCAGGACTAGCGGGGGGCCGAACACCGGGGAGCTGTTTTTT
>NA|13|few|TRBJ1-5|TRBV2
CASSRDNNQPQHF
TGTGCCAGCAGTCGGGACAACAATCAGCCCCAGCATTTT
>NA|15|once|TRBJ2-2|TRBV9
CASSLSARPDGELFF
TGTGCCAGCAGCCTTTCGGCCAGGCCTGACGGGGAGCTGTTTTTT
>NA|12|NA|TRBJ1-2|TRBV6-5
CATLEGVYGYTF
TGTGCCACCTTAGAGGGGGTATATGGCTACACCTTC
>TRBD1|15|NA|TRBJ2-3|TRBV4-2
CASSPGGMGTDTQYF
TGTGCCAGCAGCCCAGGGGGCATGGGAACAGATACGCAGTATTTT
>TRBD1|14|NA|TRBJ1-5|TRBV7-2
CASSSGQGSWTQHF
TGTGCCAGCAGCTCTGGACAGGGGAGTTGGACCCAGCATTTT
>NA|13|few|TRBJ1-2|TRBV3-1/TRBV3-2
CASSPSAGDGYTF
TGTGCCAGCAGCCCCTCCGCGGGGGATGGCTACACCTTC
>NA|13|NA|TRBJ2-2|TRBV6-5
CAEGEYGTGELFF
TGTGCCGAGGGGGAGTATGGCACCGGGGAGCTGTTTTTT
>NA|13|NA|TRBJ1-5|TRBV7-2
CASSFRSNQPQHF
TGTGCCAGCAGCTTTAGGAGCAATCAGCCCCAGCATTTT
>NA|15|NA|TRBJ1-3|TRBV25-1
CASSESTGGGNTIYF
TGTGCCAGCAGTGAATCGACAGGCGGGGGAAACACCATATATTTT
>NA|13|NA|TRBJ1-2|TRBV9
CASSAGTVYGYTF
TGTGCCAGCAGCGCCGGGACGGTATATGGCTACACCTTC
>NA|15|NA|TRBJ2-7|TRBV7-7
CASSSGPGSSYEQYF
TGTGCTAGCAGCTCAGGGCCGGGCAGCTCCTACGAGCAGTACTTC
>NA|15|NA|TRBJ1-2|TRBV3-1/TRBV3-2
CASSGPGQGRYGYTF
TGTGCCAGCAGCGGGCCGGGACAAGGGAGATATGGCTACACCTTC
>TRBD2|15|NA|TRBJ2-7|TRBV27
CASSWGSGGFYEQYF
TGTGCCAGCAGTTGGGGTAGCGGGGGGTTCTACGAGCAGTACTTC
>TRBD1|12|NA|TRBJ1-2|TRBV12-3/TRBV12-4
CASSAGGHGYTF
TGTGCCAGCAGCGCAGGGGGCCATGGCTACACCTTC
>TRBD1|11|NA|TRBJ1-2|TRBV20-1
CSAHRGEGYTF
TGCAGTGCTCACAGGGGGGAAGGCTACACCTTC
>NA|14|NA|TRBJ1-2|TRBV30
CAWSAPGGYYGYTF
TGTGCCTGGAGTGCCCCGGGGGGCTACTATGGCTACACCTTC
>TRBD1|13|NA|TRBJ2-1|TRBV11-2
CASSLPGTGPQFF
TGTGCCAGCAGCTTACCCGGGACAGGACCACAGTTCTTC
>NA|17|once|TRBJ1-2|TRBV25-1
CASSHGAVDPSSYGYTF
TGTGCCAGCAGCCACGGGGCAGTTGACCCGTCTAGCTATGGCTACACCTTC
>NA|12|few|TRBJ2-2|TRBV11-2
CASTQGPGELFF
TGTGCCAGCACACAGGGACCCGGGGAGCTGTTTTTT
>TRBD1|12|NA|TRBJ2-7|TRBV27
CASSFRGQEQYF
TGTGCCAGCAGTTTTAGGGGGCAAGAGCAGTACTTC
>NA|14|few|TRBJ1-2|TRBV6-5
CASTPRPTVYGYTF
TGTGCCAGCACCCCCCGCCCAACGGTCTATGGCTACACCTTC
>NA|14|NA|TRBJ2-2|TRBV3-1/TRBV3-2
CASMREGGSGELFF
TGTGCCAGTATGAGAGAAGGGGGTTCCGGGGAGCTGTTTTTT
>NA|14|NA|TRBJ1-2|TRBV4-2
CASSQGGQNYGYTF
TGTGCCAGCAGCCAAGGGGGACAAAACTATGGCTACACCTTC
>NA|14|NA|TRBJ2-3|TRBV12-5
CASGPGDMTDTQYF
TGTGCTAGTGGGCCAGGGGATATGACAGATACGCAGTATTTT
>NA|14|NA|TRBJ2-7|TRBV5-1
CASSPGWASYEQYF
TGCGCCAGCAGCCCCGGCTGGGCCTCCTACGAGCAGTACTTC
>NA|17|once|TRBJ1-2|TRBV21-1
CASSKAPYTKPNYGYTF
TGTGCCAGCAGCAAAGCGCCGTACACAAAACCTAACTATGGCTACACCTTC
>TRBD1|14|few|TRBJ1-5|TRBV2
CASSPDRGNQPQHF
TGTGCCAGCAGCCCCGACAGGGGGAATCAGCCCCAGCATTTT
>NA|14|NA|TRBJ1-6|TRBV24-1
CATRAGGVGAPLHF
TGTGCCACCAGGGCAGGAGGGGTCGGTGCACCCCTCCACTTT
>NA|15|once|TRBJ2-7|TRBV5-6
CASSLNLDGVYEQYF
TGTGCCAGCAGCTTGAACCTAGATGGGGTCTACGAGCAGTACTTC
>NA|12|NA|TRBJ2-5|TRBV11-3
CASSATGESQYF
TGTGCCAGCAGCGCGACAGGCGAGTCCCAGTACTTC
>NA|11|NA|TRBJ1-1|TRBV29-1
CSVGGFTEAFF
TGCAGCGTTGGGGGGTTCACTGAAGCTTTCTTT
>NA|14|NA|TRBJ1-1|TRBV10-2
CASSEDPGPTEAFF
TGCGCCAGCAGTGAGGACCCCGGGCCCACTGAAGCTTTCTTT
>TRBD2|14|NA|TRBJ2-1|TRBV12-5
CASGLVGGMDEQFF
TGTGCTAGTGGTTTGGTCGGGGGGATGGATGAGCAGTTCTTC
>NA|12|NA|TRBJ2-3|TRBV7-6
CASGPGSDTQYF
TGTGCCAGCGGGCCAGGGAGTGATACGCAGTATTTT
>NA|17|NA|TRBJ1-1|TRBV18
CASSPKTGGLINTEAFF
TGTGCCAGCTCACCGAAGACCGGAGGATTGATAAACACTGAAGCTTTCTTT
>TRBD1|15|NA|TRBJ2-1|TRBV11-3
CASSSRDRGIYEQFF
TGTGCCAGCAGCTCCCGGGACAGGGGTATCTATGAGCAGTTCTTC
>NA|11|NA|TRBJ1-2|TRBV21-1
CASSNNYGYTF
TGTGCCAGCAGCAATAACTATGGCTACACCTTC
>NA|12|NA|TRBJ1-1|TRBV7-2
CASSLDSGIPIF
TGTGCCAGCAGCTTAGACAGTGGGATTCCGATCTTT
>NA|14|NA|TRBJ2-7|TRBV15
CATSIGQFSYEQYF
TGTGCCACCAGCATAGGACAGTTTTCCTACGAGCAGTACTTC
>TRBD2|16|NA|TRBJ2-1|TRBV30
CAWSFQTSGRLNEQFF
TGTGCCTGGAGTTTTCAGACTAGCGGGAGGCTGAATGAGCAGTTCTTC
>NA|15|NA|TRBJ2-1|TRBV6-1
CASSEVAAEYNEQFF
TGTGCCAGCAGTGAAGTTGCGGCGGAATACAATGAGCAGTTCTTC
>TRBD2|15|NA|TRBJ2-1|TRBV6-2/TRBV6-3
CASSYKASGGGEQFF
TGTGCCAGCAGTTACAAGGCTAGCGGAGGAGGTGAGCAGTTCTTC
>NA|14|NA|TRBJ1-2|TRBV6-5
CASSNTRGLYGYTF
TGTGCCAGCAGCAACACCAGGGGACTCTATGGCTACACCTTC
>TRBD1|17|NA|TRBJ1-1|TRBV7-8
CASSSRDRGKVNTEAFF
TGTGCCAGCAGTTCCCGGGACAGGGGGAAGGTGAACACTGAAGCTTTCTTT
>NA|14|once|TRBJ2-1|TRBV20-1
CSASSGVGASEQFF
TGCAGTGCTAGTAGTGGGGTCGGTGCCAGTGAGCAGTTCTTC
>NA|13|few|TRBJ1-2|TRBV19
CASSIGTVNGYTF
TGTGCCAGTAGTATCGGGACGGTGAATGGCTACACCTTC
>NA|14|NA|TRBJ2-7|TRBV15
CATSRGRETYEQYF
TGTGCCACCAGCAGAGGACGGGAGACGTACGAGCAGTACTTC
>TRBD2|15|once|TRBJ2-2|TRBV9
CASSVREGRTGELFF
TGTGCCAGCAGCGTTCGGGAGGGCCGGACCGGGGAGCTGTTTTTT